The entry below gives a single T cell receptor (beta chain) sequence along with its context. Its antigen is not identified. Some clones are missing from TCRdb's copy, which holds only in-frame ones; the method was immunoSEQ multiplex PCR. Of 100,000 or so clones in the sample, more than 90% are singletons; the top ten hold under 3.5%. Germline assignment: CDR1 WSHSY and CDR2 SAAADI. This CDR3 region has 14 residues. V was clipped by 7 bases and J by 1 base; unmatched bases: 4. This specimen comes from a study of T cells in pancreatic ductal adenocarcinoma. Overall study findings and caveats: Tumor samples had fewer productive templates and approximately 8-fold fewer unique clonotypes than blood. Results skew toward the minority of patients with early-stage disease. Tumor and blood clonality did not differ significantly, about 0.11 versus 0.072.

Selected pancreatic ductal adenocarcinoma patients had undergone surgery without neoadjuvant therapy. The TCR originated in a human donor with pancreatic ductal adenocarcinoma. The J gene is TRBJ2-3, the V gene TRBV10-2, with 8 positions matching TRBD2. The sequenced sample was PBMCs. CDR3 region: CASTTGGGTDTQYF. The CDR3 coding sequence is TGCGCCAGCACCACGGGGGGGGGCACAGATACGCAGTATTTT.